These 9 T cell receptor beta chains were sequenced from one sample in a study of CD8+ T cells in alopecia areata. Investigators isolated RNA and reverse transcribed it into cDNA to act as the sequencing template. Only in-frame clones appear in the TCRdb table, and some are missing; sequencing was by immunoSEQ multiplex PCR. The table includes 170,000 or so clones, around 50% detected once. The input for sequencing was CD4+ T cells sorted from blood, taken at week 0. The source is a human donor with alopecia areata.

This chain joins TRBV29-1 and TRBJ2-7, with D hard to call. CDR1 is SQVTM, CDR2 ANQGSEA, per germline. This CDR3 spans 11 amino acids. V was clipped by 0 bases and J by 6 bases, with 6 bases between them. This CDR3 reads CSVEDTSEQYF. In DNA form, the CDR3 reads TGCAGCGTTGAAGATACCAGCGAGCAGTACTTC.

The gene calls are TRBV30 and TRBJ1-1; 7 bases map to TRBD1. Germline V gene lookup returns CDR1 GTSNPN and CDR2 SVGIG (reference sequence). The CDR3 has 13 residues. V gave up 5 bases and J gave up 0 bases; unmatched junction bases: 3. The CDR3 DNA reads as TGTGCCTGGGAACAGGGGTTGAACACTGAAGCTTTCTTT. Translating gives CAWEQGLNTEAFF.

This clone appeared once. The chain carries TRBV6-5 and TRBJ2-4, with no clear D. V was cut by 2 bases and J by 7 bases, with 15 bases left in between. The germline CDR1 and CDR2 sequences are MNHEY and SVGAGI. The CDR3 extends over 15 amino acids. This chain's CDR3 is CASSYRTAQRNIQYF. DNA for the CDR3: TGTGCCAGCAGTTACAGGACCGCGCAAAGGAACATTCAGTACTTC.

This clone has more than one count but fewer than ten. CDR3 DNA sequence: TGTGCCATCAGTTCTGCCCGACAAGTAACCACAGATACGCAGTATTTT. Translated, it gives CAISSARQVTTDTQYF. This chain links TRBV10-3 with TRBJ2-3; D unresolved. V lost 5 bases to trimming and J lost 2 bases, with 17 bases between them. Germline CDR1 ENHRY, CDR2 SYGVKD. The CDR3 spans 16 residues.

The chain recombines TRBV12-5 with TRBJ1-5; D remains ambiguous. The CDR3 covers 12 residues. Deletions cut 0 bases from V and 4 bases from J, with 1 base between. Germline CDR1 is LGHNT and CDR2 is FRNRAP. CDR3 region: CASGLVNQPQHF. In DNA form, the CDR3 reads TGTGCTAGTGGTTTGGTTAATCAGCCCCAGCATTTT.

The chain joins TRBV7-2 to TRBJ1-5; TRBD1 is a possible D gene (6 bases). The length of the CDR3 is 17 residues. Germline loops: CDR1 SGHTA, CDR2 FQGNSA. Trimming cost V 0 bases and J 7 bases, with 19 bases left between them. The CDR3 here is CASSLASQGIRTQPQHF. In DNA form, the CDR3 reads TGTGCCAGCAGCTTAGCTTCGCAGGGGATACGAACGCAGCCCCAGCATTTT.

V usage is TRBV29-1 and J usage is TRBJ2-2; 9 nucleotides agree with TRBD1. This CDR3 spans 15 amino acids. From germline, CDR1 is SQVTM and CDR2 ANQGSEA. J lost 6 bases, V lost 5 bases, and 10 bases had no gene match. CDR3 loop: CSVLRTGALPGELFF. CDR3 sequence (DNA): TGCAGCGTTCTGCGGACAGGGGCGCTGCCCGGGGAGCTGTTTTTT.

The rearrangement links TRBV7-9 to TRBJ1-2; 9 bases fit TRBD1. V shed 1 base and J 8 bases; nucleotides not matched to a gene: 8. This CDR3 contains 15 residues. From germline, CDR1 is SEHNR and CDR2 FQNEAQ (reference sequence). The CDR3 DNA follows: TGTGCCAGCAGCTTAGGTCGAGGGACAGGGAACGGCTACACCTTC. This encodes CASSLGRGTGNGYTF.

The chain links TRBV7-7 to TRBJ1-5; tentatively, D is TRBD1 (5 bases). V was clipped by 4 bases and J by 7 bases, with 20 bases between them. Germline CDR1 and CDR2: SSHAT and FNYEAQ (reference sequence). The CDR3 covers 16 residues. The CDR3: CASSSGTGGGGQPQHF. CDR3 coding DNA: TGTGCCAGCAGCTCCGGGACTGGGGGAGGAGGGCAGCCCCAGCATTTT.